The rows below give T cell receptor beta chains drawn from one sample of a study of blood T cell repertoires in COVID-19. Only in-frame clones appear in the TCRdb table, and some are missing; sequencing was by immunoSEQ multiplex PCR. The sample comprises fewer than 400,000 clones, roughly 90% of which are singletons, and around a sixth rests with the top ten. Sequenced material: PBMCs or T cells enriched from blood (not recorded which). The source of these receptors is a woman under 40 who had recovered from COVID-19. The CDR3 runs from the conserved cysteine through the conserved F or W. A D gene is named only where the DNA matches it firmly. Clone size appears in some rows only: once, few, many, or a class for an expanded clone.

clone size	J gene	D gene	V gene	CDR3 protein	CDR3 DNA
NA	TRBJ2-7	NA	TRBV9	CASSVGAGPGEQYF	TGTGCCAGCAGCGTAGGGGCCGGTCCAGGGGAGCAGTACTTC
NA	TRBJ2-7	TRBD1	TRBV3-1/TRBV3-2	CASSPWGQGGPIEQYF	TGTGCCAGCAGCCCCTGGGGACAGGGGGGGCCCATCGAGCAGTACTTC
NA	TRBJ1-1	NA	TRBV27	CASSSIDRLNTEAFF	TGTGCCAGCAGTTCCATCGACAGGTTGAACACTGAAGCTTTCTTT
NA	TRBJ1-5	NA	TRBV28	CASSFRGYNQPQHF	TGTGCCAGCAGTTTTCGGGGGTACAATCAGCCCCAGCATTTT
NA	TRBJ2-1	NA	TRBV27	CASSLSAGSYNEQFF	TGTGCCAGCAGTTTATCGGCGGGGTCCTACAATGAGCAGTTCTTC
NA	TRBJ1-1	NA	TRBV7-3	CASSYVGQNTEAFF	TGTGCCAGCAGCTATGTGGGACAGAACACTGAAGCTTTCTTT
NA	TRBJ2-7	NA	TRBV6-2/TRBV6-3	CASSPSYEQYF	TGTGCCAGCAGTCCGTCCTACGAGCAGTACTTC
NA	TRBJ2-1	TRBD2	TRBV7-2	CASSSRGRGGTSYNEQFF	TGTGCCAGCAGCTCACGAGGGCGGGGGGGAACCTCCTACAATGAGCAGTTCTTC
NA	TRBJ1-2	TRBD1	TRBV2	CASSEAGRGQYGYTF	TGTGCCAGCAGTGAAGCAGGCAGGGGGCAATACGGCTACACCTTC
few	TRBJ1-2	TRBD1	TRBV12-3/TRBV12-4	CASSPGTANGYTF	TGTGCCAGCAGTCCCGGGACAGCTAATGGCTACACCTTC
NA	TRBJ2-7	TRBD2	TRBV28	CASSVRELTSGAYEQYF	TGTGCCAGCTCGGTCCGGGAACTTACTAGCGGAGCCTACGAGCAGTACTTC
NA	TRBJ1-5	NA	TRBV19	CASSDEVLQPQHF	TGTGCCAGTAGTGATGAGGTTTTACAGCCCCAGCATTTT
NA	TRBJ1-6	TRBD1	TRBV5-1	CASSSGTGGNSPLHF	TGCGCCAGCAGCTCCGGGACAGGGGGAAATTCACCCCTCCACTTT
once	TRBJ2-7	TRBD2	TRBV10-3	CAISDSASGRNEQYF	TGTGCCATCAGTGACTCCGCTAGCGGGAGGAACGAGCAGTACTTC
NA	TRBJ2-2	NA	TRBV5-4	CASSPLGEFGELFF	TGTGCCAGCAGTCCCCTCGGGGAATTCGGGGAGCTGTTTTTT
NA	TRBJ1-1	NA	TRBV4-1	CASSRGPWGGKNTEAFF	TGCGCCAGCAGCCGAGGGCCGTGGGGGGGGAAGAACACTGAAGCTTTCTTT
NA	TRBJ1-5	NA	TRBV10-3	CASGPGFGNQPQHF	TGTGCCAGCGGCCCAGGGTTTGGCAATCAGCCCCAGCATTTT
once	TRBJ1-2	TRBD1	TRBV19	CASSTLTGGNYGYTF	TGTGCCAGTAGTACCTTGACAGGGGGCAACTATGGCTACACCTTC
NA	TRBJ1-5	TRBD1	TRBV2	CASRRQGYQPQHF	TGTGCCAGCAGACGACAGGGATATCAGCCCCAGCATTTT
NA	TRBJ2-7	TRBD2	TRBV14	CASSRLAGSYEQYF	TGTGCCAGCAGCCGACTAGCGGGGAGCTACGAGCAGTACTTC
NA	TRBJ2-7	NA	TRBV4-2	CASSQEGSGTGSYEQYF	TGTGCCAGCAGCCAAGAAGGCTCCGGAACGGGCTCCTACGAGCAGTACTTC
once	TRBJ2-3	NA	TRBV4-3	CASSQGGGTQYF	TGCGCCAGCAGCCAAGGGGGAGGTACGCAGTATTTT
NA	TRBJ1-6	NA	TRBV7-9	CASSTGNSPLHF	TGTGCCAGCAGCACAGGGAATTCACCCCTCCACTTT
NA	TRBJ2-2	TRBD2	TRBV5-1	CASRLAGGGELFF	TGCGCCTCCAGACTAGCCGGGGGCGGGGAGCTGTTTTTT
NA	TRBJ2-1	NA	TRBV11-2	CASSLGVTSYNEQFF	TGTGCCAGCAGCTTAGGGGTGACTTCGTACAATGAGCAGTTCTTC
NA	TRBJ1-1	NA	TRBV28	CASSLRDTEAFF	TGTGCCAGCTCCCTCCGAGACACTGAAGCTTTCTTT
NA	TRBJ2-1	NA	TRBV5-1	CASSFEGGYNEQFF	TGCGCCAGCAGCTTTGAAGGCGGATACAATGAGCAGTTCTTC
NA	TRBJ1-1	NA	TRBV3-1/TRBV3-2	CASSPAVTGTEAFF	TGTGCCAGCAGTCCGGCGGTGACGGGGACTGAAGCTTTCTTT
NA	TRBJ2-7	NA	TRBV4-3	CASSQGPAGDEQYF	TGCGCCAGCAGCCAAGGACCGGCGGGCGACGAGCAGTACTTC
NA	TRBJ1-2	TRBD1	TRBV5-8	CASSPGQGNYGYTF	TGTGCCAGCAGCCCCGGACAGGGAAACTATGGCTACACCTTC
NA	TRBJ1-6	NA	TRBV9	CASSVAGVGNSPLHF	TGTGCCAGCAGCGTAGCAGGGGTGGGGAATTCACCCCTCCACTTT
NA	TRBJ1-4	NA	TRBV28	CASSWGQGFGTNEKLFF	TGTGCCAGCAGTTGGGGGCAGGGATTCGGCACTAATGAAAAACTGTTTTTT
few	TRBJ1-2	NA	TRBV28	CASSTQVYGYTF	TGTGCCAGCAGTACACAGGTCTATGGCTACACCTTC
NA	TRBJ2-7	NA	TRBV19	CATHGGGRRGEQYF	TGTGCCACCCATGGGGGGGGCAGGCGCGGCGAGCAGTACTTC
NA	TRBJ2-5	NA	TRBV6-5	CASSYLGGSQETQYF	TGTGCCAGCAGTTACTTAGGGGGTTCCCAAGAGACCCAGTACTTC
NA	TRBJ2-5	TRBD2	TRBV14	CASSQGGAGVGQYF	TGTGCCAGCAGCCAAGGGGGCGCGGGAGTGGGCCAGTACTTC
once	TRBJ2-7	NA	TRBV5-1	CASSLDREERYF	TGCGCCAGCAGCTTAGACAGGGAGGAGCGGTACTTC
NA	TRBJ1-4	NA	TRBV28	CASSPSGGQNEKLFF	TGTGCCAGCAGTCCGTCGGGGGGGCAAAATGAAAAACTGTTTTTT
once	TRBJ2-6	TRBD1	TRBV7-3	CASSLGQAGANVLTF	TGTGCCAGCAGCCTCGGACAGGCTGGGGCCAACGTCCTGACTTTC
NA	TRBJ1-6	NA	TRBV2	CASSVLSSYNSPLHF	TGTGCCAGCAGTGTGTTGAGCTCCTATAATTCACCCCTCCACTTT
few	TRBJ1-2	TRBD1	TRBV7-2	CASSLVTGGDGYTF	TGTGCCAGCAGCTTAGTGACAGGGGGTGACGGCTACACCTTC
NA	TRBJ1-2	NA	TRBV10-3	CAISGSGQGDKGYTF	TGTGCCATCAGTGGTTCGGGACAAGGGGATAAAGGCTACACCTTC
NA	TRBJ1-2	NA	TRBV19	CASSMELTGASNYGYTF	TGTGCCAGTAGTATGGAACTTACAGGAGCCTCTAACTATGGCTACACCTTC
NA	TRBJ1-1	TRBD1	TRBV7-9	CASSSDRVGTEAFF	TGTGCCAGCAGCTCGGACAGGGTTGGCACTGAAGCTTTCTTT
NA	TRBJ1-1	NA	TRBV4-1	CASSRVGLGEAFF	TGCGCCAGCAGCCGAGTGGGACTCGGTGAAGCTTTCTTT
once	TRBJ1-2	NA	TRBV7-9	CASSFTGSTYGYTF	TGTGCCAGCAGCTTTACCGGGAGCACCTATGGCTACACCTTC
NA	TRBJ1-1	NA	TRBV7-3	CASSPSGGNTEAFF	TGTGCCAGCAGTCCCAGCGGGGGAAACACTGAAGCTTTCTTT
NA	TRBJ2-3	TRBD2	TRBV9	CASSAAGDSTDTQYF	TGTGCCAGCTCGGCGGCGGGGGATAGCACAGATACGCAGTATTTT